This T cell receptor beta chain comes out of a study of blood T cell repertoires in COVID-19. Study-wide context: T cells, B-cell-depleted T cells, or PBMCs supplied cDNA or gDNA.

V lost 5 bases and J lost 4, with 5 bases in between. The CDR3 loop spans 11 amino acids. Germline assignment: CDR1 SNHLY and CDR2 FYNNEI. In the authors' workflow: Estimates of nucleated cell counts were drawn from the amplification of reference gene primers. Generated by immunoSEQ multiplex PCR, the TCRdb table keeps only in-frame clones and is missing some. V and J calls and clone size are copied from that table; D and trimming were computed from the DNA. The table lists 65,000 to 90,000 clones, 70% to 90% of them singletons. The sequenced sample consisted of peripheral blood. The TCR sequence derives from a man at least 80 years old with COVID-19, enrolled during active disease. The chain couples TRBV2 to TRBJ2-5; no clear D gene. CDR3 DNA sequence: TGTGCCAGCAGTATGGCAGAGACCCAGTACTTC. Translated: CASSMAETQYF.